This T cell receptor beta chain was captured by sequencing in a study of shared clonotypes between healthy human individuals. Among the donors, all were Caucasian adults who lived in Nashville, Tennessee. Both subsets, CD45RA+ naive and CD45RA-negative memory, were split from the CD4+ cells. Germline CDR1 reads ENHRY; CDR2 reads SYGVKD. The CDR3 runs 12 residues. V lost 3 bases, J lost 4 bases, and 6 bases lay in between. Libraries were prepared by immunoSEQ multiplex PCR; TCRdb keeps only in-frame clonotypes and omits some of them. This table has 2 million to 2.5 million clones, 95% appearing once. This TCR derives from a man aged 18 to 29 in good health. This chain connects TRBV10-3 to TRBJ1-2, with unresolved D. The sample consisted of naive CD4+ T cells sorted from blood. The subset denotes: CD45RA+ positively selected. CDR3 coding DNA: TGTGCCATCAGTGACCCGATCTATGGCTACACCTTC. It translates to CAISDPIYGYTF.